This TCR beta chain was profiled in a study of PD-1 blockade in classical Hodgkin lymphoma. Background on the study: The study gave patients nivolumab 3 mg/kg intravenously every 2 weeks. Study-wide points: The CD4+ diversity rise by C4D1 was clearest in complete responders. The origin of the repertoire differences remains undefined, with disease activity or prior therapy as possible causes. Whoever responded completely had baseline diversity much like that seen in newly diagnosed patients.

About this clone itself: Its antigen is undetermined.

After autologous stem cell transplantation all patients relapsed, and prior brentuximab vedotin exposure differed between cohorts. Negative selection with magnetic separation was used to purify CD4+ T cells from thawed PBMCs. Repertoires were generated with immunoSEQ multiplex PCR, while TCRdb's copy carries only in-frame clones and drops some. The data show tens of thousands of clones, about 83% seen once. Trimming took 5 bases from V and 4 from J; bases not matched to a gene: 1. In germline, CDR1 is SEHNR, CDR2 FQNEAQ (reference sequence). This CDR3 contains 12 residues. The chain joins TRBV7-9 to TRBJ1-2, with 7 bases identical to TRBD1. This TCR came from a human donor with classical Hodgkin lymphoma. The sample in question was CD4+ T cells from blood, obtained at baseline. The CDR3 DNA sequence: TGTGCCAGCAGCAGGGACAGCTATGGCTACACCTTC. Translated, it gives CASSRDSYGYTF.